This T cell receptor beta chain comes out of a study of monozygotic twins with cystic fibrosis. General observations from the study: Age, concordance and disease severity did not associate with shared CDR3 numbers. Monozygotic CF twins shared more identical nucleotide clonotypes than unrelated patients. Co-twins had the most similar V usage for 13 of 16 pairs, J for 8.

Germline V gene data show CDR1 as LNHDA and CDR2 as SQIVND (reference sequence). The germline V and J ends were trimmed by 5 bases and 4 bases, with 9 bases remaining between them. The CDR3 extends over 13 amino acids. The protocol was immunoSEQ multiplex PCR, while the TCRdb copy is restricted to in-frame clones and leaves out a portion. In the table there are about 15,000 clones, almost 97% of which are singletons. A note on this clone: The antigen is not known.

Sequencing was carried out using blood. This TCR was recovered from a girl aged 2-10 years with cystic fibrosis. The chain employs TRBV19 and TRBJ1-5; no clear D gene. CDR3 in DNA: TGTGCCAGTAGTGCAGGTCTGAATCAGCCCCAGCATTTT. This gives the protein CASSAGLNQPQHF.